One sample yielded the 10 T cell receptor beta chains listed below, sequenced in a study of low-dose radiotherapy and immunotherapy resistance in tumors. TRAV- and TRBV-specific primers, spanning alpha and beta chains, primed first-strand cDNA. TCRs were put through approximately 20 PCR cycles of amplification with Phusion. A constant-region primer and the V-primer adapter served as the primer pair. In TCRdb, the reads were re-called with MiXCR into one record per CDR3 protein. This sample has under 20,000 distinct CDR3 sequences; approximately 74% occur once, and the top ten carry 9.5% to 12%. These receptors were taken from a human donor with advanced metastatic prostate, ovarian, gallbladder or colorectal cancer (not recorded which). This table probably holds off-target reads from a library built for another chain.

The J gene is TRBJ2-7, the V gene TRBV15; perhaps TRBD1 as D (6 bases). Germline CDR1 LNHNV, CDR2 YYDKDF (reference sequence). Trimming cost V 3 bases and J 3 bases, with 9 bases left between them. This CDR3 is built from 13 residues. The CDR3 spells CATSRDRNYEQYF. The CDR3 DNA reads TGTGCCACCAGCAGGGACAGAAACTACGAGCAGTACTTC.

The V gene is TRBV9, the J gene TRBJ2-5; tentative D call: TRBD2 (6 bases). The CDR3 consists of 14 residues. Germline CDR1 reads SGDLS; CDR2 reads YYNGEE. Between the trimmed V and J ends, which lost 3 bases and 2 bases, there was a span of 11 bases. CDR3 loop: CASSARDSQETQYF. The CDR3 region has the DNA TGTGCCAGCAGCGCTAGGGACTCGCAAGAGACCCAGTACTTC.

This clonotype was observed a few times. This CDR3 is CASRDQGVNTEAFF. CDR3 coding DNA: TGTGCCAGCAGGGACCAGGGGGTGAACACTGAAGCTTTCTTT. V gene TRBV27 combines with J gene TRBJ1-1; TRBD1 matches 7 bases. The CDR3 length is 14 residues. Germline CDR1 reads MNHEY; CDR2 reads SMNVEV (reference sequence). J lost 0 bases, V lost 6 bases, and 4 bases had no gene match.

DNA of the CDR3: TGCAGCGCAACACCCGGGCAGGGGGAAAAACTGTTTTTT. It is translated as CSATPGQGEKLFF. V usage is TRBV29-1 and J usage is TRBJ1-4; a possible D gene is TRBD1 (6 bases). V lost 7 bases to trimming and J lost 8 bases, with 17 bases between them. The CDR3 has 13 residues. Germline CDR1 is SQVTM and CDR2 is ANQGSEA.

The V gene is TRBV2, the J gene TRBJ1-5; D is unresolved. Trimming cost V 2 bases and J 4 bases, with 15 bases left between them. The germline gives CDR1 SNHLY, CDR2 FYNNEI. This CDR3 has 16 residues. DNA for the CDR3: TGTGCCAGCAGTGAAACGAGGCTAGTAGGAAATCAGCCCCAGCATTTT. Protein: CASSETRLVGNQPQHF.

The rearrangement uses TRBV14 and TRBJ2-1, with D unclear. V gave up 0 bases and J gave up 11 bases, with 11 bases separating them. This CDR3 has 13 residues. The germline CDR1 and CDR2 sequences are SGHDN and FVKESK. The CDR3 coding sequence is TGTGCCAGCAGCCAAGATCAGGCCACCCAGCAGTTCTTC. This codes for CASSQDQATQQFF.

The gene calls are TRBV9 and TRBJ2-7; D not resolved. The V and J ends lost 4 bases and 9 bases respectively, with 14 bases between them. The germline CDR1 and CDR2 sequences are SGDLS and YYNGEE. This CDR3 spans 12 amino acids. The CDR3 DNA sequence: TGTGCCAGCAGCCCCAATGACGCAGGGCAGTACTTC. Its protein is CASSPNDAGQYF.

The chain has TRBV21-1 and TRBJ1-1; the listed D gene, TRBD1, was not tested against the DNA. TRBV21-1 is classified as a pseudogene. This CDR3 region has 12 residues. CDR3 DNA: TGTGCCAGCATCGACAGTACCCCTGAAGCTTTCTTT. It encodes CASIDSTPEAFF.

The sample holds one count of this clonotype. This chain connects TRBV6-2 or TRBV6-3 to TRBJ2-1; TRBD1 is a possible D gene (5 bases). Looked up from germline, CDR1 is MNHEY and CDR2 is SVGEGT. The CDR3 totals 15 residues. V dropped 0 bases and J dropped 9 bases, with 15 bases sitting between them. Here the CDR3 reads CASSYSSRLGVEQFF. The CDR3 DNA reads TGTGCCAGCAGTTACTCGAGTAGGCTAGGGGTTGAGCAGTTCTTC.

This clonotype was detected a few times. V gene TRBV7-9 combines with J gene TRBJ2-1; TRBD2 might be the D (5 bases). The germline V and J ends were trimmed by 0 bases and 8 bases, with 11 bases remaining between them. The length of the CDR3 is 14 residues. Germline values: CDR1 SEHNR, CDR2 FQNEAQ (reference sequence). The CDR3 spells CASSLAEAADEQFF. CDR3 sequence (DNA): TGTGCCAGCAGCTTAGCGGAGGCAGCGGATGAGCAGTTCTTC.